This is a list of T cell receptor beta chains from one sample in a study of breast tumors, draining lymph nodes, adjacent tissues. TCRdb re-derived calls from the multiplex PCR reads in MiXCR, one entry per CDR3 protein. This sample carries around 25,000 distinct CDR3 sequences, roughly 21% of them seen once, and the ten largest clones take approximately 13%. The sequenced sample consisted of breast tumor tissue. The source is a female donor with breast cancer. Some clones in this sample may be carry-over from other donors' samples. Both conserved end residues are part of each CDR3. Each record gives: V gene, clone size, J gene, D gene, CDR3 DNA, CDR3 protein. D genes are given only for firm matches. A row's size may be missing; if present it is once, few, many or a size class.

>TRBV20-1|medium-sized|TRBJ1-6|TRBD1
TGCAGTGCTAGATCCCTAGGACAGGAATCGTATAATTCACCCCTCCACTTT
CSARSLGQESYNSPLHF
>TRBV3-1|many|TRBJ1-6|TRBD1
TGTGCCAGCGGAGGGGGCAGCTATAATTCACCCCTCCACTTT
CASGGGSYNSPLHF
>TRBV5-1|many|TRBJ2-3|TRBD2
TGCGCCAGCAGCTTGTCGGGAGGAACAGATACGCAGTATTTT
CASSLSGGTDTQYF
>TRBV19|many|TRBJ2-1|.
TGTGCCAGTAGTATAGCGGGCAGGGGCTCCTACAATGAGCAGTTCTTC
CASSIAGRGSYNEQFF
>TRBV12-5|many|TRBJ2-3|TRBD2
TGTGCTAGTGGCGGCGCTAGCGGGAGAGGCACAGATACGCAGTATTTT
CASGGASGRGTDTQYF
>TRBV7-6|few|TRBJ2-5|TRBD2
TGTGCCAGCAGCCCCGCCCAGGCCAGACTAGCGGGAGGAGAGACCCAGTACTTC
CASSPAQARLAGGETQYF
>TRBV6-1|many|TRBJ2-1|.
TGTGCCAGCAGTGAAAACTTGAACTCTTACAATGAGCAGTTCTTC
CASSENLNSYNEQFF
>TRBV20-1|many|TRBJ2-3|.
TGCAGTGCTCCTAAACCGGCAACAGATACGCAGTATTTT
CSAPKPATDTQYF
>TRBV5-1|many|TRBJ1-2|TRBD1
TGCGCCAGCAGCTTGGCAGGGGGACAGGACTACTATGGCTACACCTTC
CASSLAGGQDYYGYTF
>TRBV3-1|many|TRBJ2-3|.
TGTGCCAGCAGCCAAGCGCAAGCGGGTGATACGCAGTATTTT
CASSQAQAGDTQYF
>TRBV7-8|many|TRBJ1-5|.
TGTGCCAGCAGCTTCAGTCCTTCAGATCAGCCCCAGCATTTT
CASSFSPSDQPQHF
>TRBV6-5|many|TRBJ2-2|TRBD2
TGTGCCAGCAGTTACCGGCTAGCGGGAGTGCGAAAGGCCGGGGAGCTGTTTTTT
CASSYRLAGVRKAGELFF
>TRBV5-1|many|TRBJ2-3|.
TGCGCCAGCAGCTTGGAAACAGATACGCAGTATTTT
CASSLETDTQYF
>TRBV19|.|TRBJ2-3|.
TGTGCCAGTAGGGCGACTGGCGGGTACACAGATACGCAGTATTTT
CASRATGGYTDTQYF
>TRBV19|many|TRBJ2-6|.
TGTGCCAGTAGTATAGGGAGCTCTGGGGCCAACGTCCTGACTTTC
CASSIGSSGANVLTF
>TRBV4-1|many|TRBJ2-1|.
TGCGCCAGCAGCCGGGGGGCATCTCAGCTCCCGGGCTCCTACAATGAGCAGTTCTTC
CASSRGASQLPGSYNEQFF
>TRBV20-1|many|TRBJ2-7|.
TGCAGTGCTAGAGACCGGGCCTGGGACACTTACTCCTACGAGCAGTACTTC
CSARDRAWDTYSYEQYF
>TRBV20-1|many|TRBJ2-7|.
TGCAGCACAGACCACTACGAGCAGTACTTC
CSTDHYEQYF
>TRBV24-1|many|TRBJ1-2|TRBD1
TGTGCCACCAGTGATGTGACAGGGGGGGCTTATGGCTACACCTTC
CATSDVTGGAYGYTF
>TRBV20-1|many|TRBJ2-2|.
TGCAGTGCTAGAGATTTGCGCCAGGGGAACACCGGGGAGCTGTTTTTT
CSARDLRQGNTGELFF
>TRBV29-1|many|TRBJ2-7|.
TGCAGCGTCACGCCGGACCTCCTCGGGGAGCAGTACTTC
CSVTPDLLGEQYF
>TRBV28|many|TRBJ2-3|.
TGTGCCAGCAGTGATCGCACAGATACGCAGTATTTT
CASSDRTDTQYF
>TRBV27|many|TRBJ2-7|TRBD2
TGTGCCAGCAGTCGATATAGCGGGAGTAGTGTTTACGAGCAGTACTTC
CASSRYSGSSVYEQYF
>TRBV27|.|TRBJ1-5|.
TGTGCCAGCAGCCGGATCCTCAGTCAGCCCCAGCATTTT
CASSRILSQPQHF
>TRBV24-1|many|TRBJ2-1|TRBD2
TGTGCCACGGAAGTAGCGGGAGACTCCTACAATGAGCAGTTCTTC
CATEVAGDSYNEQFF
>TRBV7-9|many|TRBJ1-2|.
TGTGCCAGCAGCTTAGGGGCGGACCTTAGAGGCTACACCTTC
CASSLGADLRGYTF
>TRBV20-1|many|TRBJ2-4|.
TGCAGTGCTAGGAGGGTGCTCAAAAACATTCAGTACTTC
CSARRVLKNIQYF
>TRBV20-1|many|TRBJ2-7|TRBD1
TGCAGTGCTAGAGATATGGGACAGGGCTACGAGCAGTACTTC
CSARDMGQGYEQYF
>TRBV28|.|TRBJ1-1|.
TGTGCCAGCAGTTTTTCCTCGGACACTGAAGCTTTCTTT
CASSFSSDTEAFF
>TRBV28|many|TRBJ2-7|.
TGTGCCAGCAGTTGGATGTCTTTAGGCACCTACGAGCAGTACTTC
CASSWMSLGTYEQYF
>TRBV6-1|many|TRBJ1-2|.
TGTGCCAGCAGTGAAAAGGGGGGGGGCTATGGCTACACCTTC
CASSEKGGGYGYTF
>TRBV10-3|many|TRBJ2-2|.
TGTGCCATCAGTAAACGTCCCCAGAACACCGGGGAGCTGTTTTTT
CAISKRPQNTGELFF
>TRBV20-1|.|TRBJ2-4|.
TGCAGTGCCCCCGATTATGGTGCCGGCAAAAACATTCAGTACTTC
CSAPDYGAGKNIQYF
>TRBV19|many|TRBJ2-7|.
TGTGCCAGTAGTACCCAGGTATATGTTCGAGAGCAGTACTTC
CASSTQVYVREQYF
>TRBV12-3/TRBV12-4|.|TRBJ2-3|.
TGTGCCAGCAGTTTCGCCGGTCTGGTATCAGATACGCAGTATTTT
CASSFAGLVSDTQYF
>TRBV28|few|TRBJ1-5|.
TGTGCCAGCAGTTTAAGAACTTTGGATCAGCCCCAGCATTTT
CASSLRTLDQPQHF
>TRBV30|many|TRBJ1-2|TRBD1
TGTGCCTGGACCTCCCCCTGGGACAGGTTCTATGGCTACACCTTC
CAWTSPWDRFYGYTF
>TRBV3-1|.|TRBJ2-1|TRBD2
TGTGCCAGCAGCCCGGGCAGAAGGACTAGCGGGAGCTCCTACAATGAGCAGTTCTTC
CASSPGRRTSGSSYNEQFF
>TRBV6-5|few|TRBJ2-4|TRBD2
TGTGCCAGCAGTTACGCGGGACTAGCGGGAGGGGGGGCAAGCGGAGCCAAAAACATTCAGTACTTC
CASSYAGLAGGGASGAKNIQYF
>TRBV28|.|TRBJ2-7|TRBD2
TGTGCCAGCAGCCGAGACGGGGACCTAGCGGTCGCCTACGAGCAGTACTTC
CASSRDGDLAVAYEQYF
>TRBV20-1|.|TRBJ2-7|TRBD2
TGCAGTGCTGGGAGACTAGCGGGAGTTGAATACGAGCAGTACTTC
CSAGRLAGVEYEQYF
>TRBV27|few|TRBJ1-2|.
TGTGCCAGCAGTTTAGCAGGCGATAATGGCTACACCTTC
CASSLAGDNGYTF
>TRBV5-4|.|TRBJ2-2|.
TGTGCCAGCAGCTCGGGCCGCACCGGGGAGCTGTTTTTT
CASSSGRTGELFF
>TRBV28|many|TRBJ2-7|TRBD2
TGTGCCAGCAGTTTCGGCGGGGGGTACGAGCAGTACTTC
CASSFGGGYEQYF